The sequence of this TCR beta chain was determined in a study of T-cell reconstitution after alpha-beta-depleted transplantation in children. Preparation of the TCRbeta library used unique molecular identifiers. From the PCR reads, TCRdb called clonotypes with MiXCR, one entry per CDR3 protein. The table records 360,000 or so distinct CDR3 sequences, roughly 22% of them present only once. Losses at the gene ends were 5 bases for V and 3 bases for J; bases not matched to a gene: 4. The length of the CDR3 is 15 residues. CDR1 is SQVTM, CDR2 ANQGSEA, per germline. V and J are TRBV29-1 and TRBJ2-6, with 10 bases lining up with TRBD1. The receptor was isolated from a human donor who donated a stem cell graft to a child with acute myeloid leukemia. The sequenced sample was PBMCs from the stem cell graft donor, obtained from the stem cell graft. The CDR3 DNA follows: TGCAGCGTTCGGACAGGGGGTTATGGGGCCAACGTCCTGACTTTC. This gives the protein CSVRTGGYGANVLTF. Full variable domain (remainder filled in from reference TRBV29-1 and TRBJ2-6): SAVISQKPSRDICQRGTSLTIQCQVDSQVTMMFWYRQQPGQSLTLIATANQGSEATYESGFVIDKFPISRPNLTFSTLTVSNMSPEDSSIYLCSVRTGGYGANVLTFGAGSRLTVL.